This entry features one T cell receptor (beta chain) sequence. Its ends do not fully match the called genes, so a read error is possible. The germline CDR1 and CDR2 sequences are SGHRS and YFSETQ. The CDR3 totals 16 residues. The data belong to a study of CD8 T cells in Susac syndrome. Study details: When blood was drawn, patients with Susac syndrome were on intravenous immunoglobulin alone, on corticosteroids, or therapy-naive.

When the RNA was reverse transcribed, random hexamers were used with an input of about 0.5 to 1 ug. The CDR3 of TCR beta was amplified by immunoSEQ multiplex PCR across 54 Vbeta and 13 Jbeta. In TCRdb, the immunoSEQ multiplex PCR reads were re-called with MiXCR into one record per CDR3 protein. The sample has around 150,000 distinct CDR3 sequences; approximately 95% are singletons. CD8+ and CD4+ T cells from blood underwent TCR beta sequencing. The CD8+ and CD4+ T cells were negatively isolated, with the TEMRA cells enriched by FACS. This TCR derives from a human donor with Susac syndrome. The sequenced material came from CD4+ T cells from PBMCs. This chain joins TRBV5-1 and TRBJ2-3; D ambiguous. The CDR3 region is CASKNVAGAITDTQYF. The CDR3 DNA is TGCGCAAGCAAGAACGTGGCAGGAGCCATCACAGATACGCAGTATTTT.